This T cell receptor (beta chain) was sequenced for a study of T cell repertoires in cytomegalovirus infection. The CDR3 spans 14 residues. Germline-derived CDR1 and CDR2 are SNHLY and FYNNEI. Via MiXCR, TCRdb re-called the reads, giving one row per CDR3 protein. The sample contains 200,000 to 300,000 distinct CDR3 sequences, about 12% of which appear only once. As for this clonotype: At one end, the junction sequence differs from germline, possibly due to a read error.

The chain carries TRBV2 and TRBJ1-1; 10 nucleotides match TRBD1. The sequenced material came from PBMCs. The sequence was collected from a human donor in good health (CMV status not recorded). Some clones in this sample may be carry-over from other donors' samples. This CDR3 is CASRGDRGGTEAFF. CDR3 coding DNA: TGTGCCAGCAGGGGGGACAGGGGCGGCACTGAAGCTTTTTTT.